The present T cell receptor (beta chain) was sequenced within a study of blood T cell repertoires in COVID-19. As for the study in general: Acute and convalescent COVID-19 specimens originated in the United States, Italy and Spain.

As handled by the study authors: How many nucleated cells were present was estimated from reference gene primer amplification. The data were produced by immunoSEQ multiplex PCR, yet TCRdb's version contains in-frame clones alone and is incomplete. V and J calls and clone size come straight from that table; D and trimming were deduced from the DNA. The sample yields under 250,000 clones, about 80% seen once. The table lists this clone with a count of one. This CDR3 is 13 amino acids long. Trimming took off 8 bases at V and 0 bases at J, with 8 bases between the two ends. Individuals drawn from about two dozen US areas were about 18 to 100 years old. Someone with COVID-19 had been met by exposed participants within 2 weeks before study entry.

This clonotype originated in a woman between 50 and 59 years old who had been exposed to COVID-19. The gene calls are TRBV12-3 or TRBV12-4 and TRBJ1-3; D is possibly TRBD1 (6 bases). The specimen was PBMCs or T cells enriched from blood (not recorded which). The CDR3, as DNA: TGTGCCAGCCACAGGGACTCTGGAAACACCATATATTTT. Amino acid sequence: CASHRDSGNTIYF.